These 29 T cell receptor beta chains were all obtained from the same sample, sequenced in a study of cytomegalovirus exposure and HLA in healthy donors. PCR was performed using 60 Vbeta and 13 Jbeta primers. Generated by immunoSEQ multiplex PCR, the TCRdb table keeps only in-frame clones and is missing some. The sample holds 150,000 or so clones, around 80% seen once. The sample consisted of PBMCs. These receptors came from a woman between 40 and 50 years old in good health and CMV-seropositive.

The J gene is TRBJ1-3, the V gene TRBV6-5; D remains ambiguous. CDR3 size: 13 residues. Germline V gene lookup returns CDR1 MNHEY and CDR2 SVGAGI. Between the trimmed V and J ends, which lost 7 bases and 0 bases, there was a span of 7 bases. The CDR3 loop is CASIHSSGNTIYF. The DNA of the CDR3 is TGTGCCAGCATTCACAGCTCTGGAAACACCATATATTTT.

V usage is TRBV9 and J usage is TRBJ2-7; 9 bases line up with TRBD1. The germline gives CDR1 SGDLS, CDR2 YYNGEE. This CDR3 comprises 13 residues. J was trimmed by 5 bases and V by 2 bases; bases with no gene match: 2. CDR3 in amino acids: CASSVWTGDEQYF. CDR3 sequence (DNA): TGTGCCAGCAGCGTTTGGACAGGGGACGAGCAGTACTTC.

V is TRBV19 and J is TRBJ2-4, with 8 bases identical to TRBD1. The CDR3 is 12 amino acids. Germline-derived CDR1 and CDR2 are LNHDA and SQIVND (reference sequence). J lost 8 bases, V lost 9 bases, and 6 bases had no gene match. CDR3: CASGQGRDIQYF. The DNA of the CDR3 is TGTGCCAGCGGACAGGGTAGAGACATTCAGTACTTC.

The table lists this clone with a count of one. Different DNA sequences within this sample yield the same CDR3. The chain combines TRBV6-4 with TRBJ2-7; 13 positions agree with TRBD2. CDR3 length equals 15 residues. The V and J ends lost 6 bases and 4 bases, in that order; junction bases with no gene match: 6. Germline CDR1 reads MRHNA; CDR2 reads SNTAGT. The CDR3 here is CASSLLAGGPYEQYF. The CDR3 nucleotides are TGTGCCAGCAGCCTACTAGCGGGAGGGCCTTACGAGCAGTACTTC.

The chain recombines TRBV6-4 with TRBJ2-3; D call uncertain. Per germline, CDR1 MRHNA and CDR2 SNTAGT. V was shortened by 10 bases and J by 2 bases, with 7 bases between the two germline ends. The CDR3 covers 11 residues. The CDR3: CATFLTDTQYF. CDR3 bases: TGTGCCACCTTCCTCACAGATACGCAGTATTTT.

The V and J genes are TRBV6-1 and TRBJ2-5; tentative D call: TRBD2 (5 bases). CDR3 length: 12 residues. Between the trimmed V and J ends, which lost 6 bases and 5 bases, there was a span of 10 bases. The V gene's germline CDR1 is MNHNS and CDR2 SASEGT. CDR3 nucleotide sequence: TGTGCCAGCAGCCAACGGAGGGAGACCCAGTACTTC. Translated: CASSQRRETQYF.

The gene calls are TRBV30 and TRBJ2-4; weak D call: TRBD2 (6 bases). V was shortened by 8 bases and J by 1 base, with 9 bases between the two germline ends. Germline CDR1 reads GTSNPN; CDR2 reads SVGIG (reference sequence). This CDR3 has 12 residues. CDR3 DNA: TGTGCCGGAGGGTCCGCCAAAAACATTCAGTACTTC. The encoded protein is CAGGSAKNIQYF. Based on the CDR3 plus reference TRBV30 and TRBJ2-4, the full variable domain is SQTIHQWPATLVQPVGSPLSLECTVEGTSNPNLYWYRQAAGRGLQLLFYSVGIGQISSEVPQNLSASRPQDRQFILSSKKLLLSDSGFYLCAGGSAKNIQYFGAGTRLSVL.

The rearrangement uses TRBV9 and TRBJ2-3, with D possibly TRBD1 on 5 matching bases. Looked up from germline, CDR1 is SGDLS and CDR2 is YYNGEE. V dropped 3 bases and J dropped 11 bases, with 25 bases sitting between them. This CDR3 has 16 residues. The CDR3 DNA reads TGTGCCAGCAGCGCCAAAGGGCAGGGTGGATTTCCACGGCAGTATTTT. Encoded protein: CASSAKGQGGFPRQYF.

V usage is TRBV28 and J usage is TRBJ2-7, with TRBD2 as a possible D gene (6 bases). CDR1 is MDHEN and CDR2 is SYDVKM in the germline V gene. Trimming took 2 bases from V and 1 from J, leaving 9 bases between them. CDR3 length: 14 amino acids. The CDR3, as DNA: TGTGCCAGCAGTTTAGTCGCGGGATCCTACGAGCAGTACTTC. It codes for CASSLVAGSYEQYF.

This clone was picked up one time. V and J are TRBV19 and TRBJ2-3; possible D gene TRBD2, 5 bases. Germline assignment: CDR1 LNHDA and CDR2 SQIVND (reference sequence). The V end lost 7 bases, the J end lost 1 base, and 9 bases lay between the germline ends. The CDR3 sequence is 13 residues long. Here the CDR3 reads CASMAGGTDTQYF. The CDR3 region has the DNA TGTGCCAGTATGGCGGGTGGCACAGATACGCAGTATTTT.

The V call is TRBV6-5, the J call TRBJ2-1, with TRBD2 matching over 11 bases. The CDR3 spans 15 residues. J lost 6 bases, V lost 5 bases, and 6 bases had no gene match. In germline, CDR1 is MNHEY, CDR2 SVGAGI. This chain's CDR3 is CASSLTLAGGNEQFF. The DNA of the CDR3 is TGTGCCAGCAGTCTGACGCTAGCGGGAGGCAATGAGCAGTTCTTC.

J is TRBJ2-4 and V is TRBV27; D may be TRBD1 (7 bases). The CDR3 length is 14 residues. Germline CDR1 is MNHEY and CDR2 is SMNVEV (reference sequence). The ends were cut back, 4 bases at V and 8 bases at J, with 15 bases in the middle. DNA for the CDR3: TGTGCCAGCAGTTCCCCAGGGGGACTCCACATTCAGTACTTC. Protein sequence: CASSSPGGLHIQYF.

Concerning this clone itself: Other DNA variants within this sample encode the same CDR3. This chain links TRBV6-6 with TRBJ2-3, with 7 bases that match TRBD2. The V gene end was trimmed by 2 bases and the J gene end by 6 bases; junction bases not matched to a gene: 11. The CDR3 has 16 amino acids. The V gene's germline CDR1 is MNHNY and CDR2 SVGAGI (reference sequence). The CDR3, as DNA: TGTGCCAGCAGTTACGTTAGCGGGTCGGGGACGGATACGCAGTATTTT. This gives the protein CASSYVSGSGTDTQYF.

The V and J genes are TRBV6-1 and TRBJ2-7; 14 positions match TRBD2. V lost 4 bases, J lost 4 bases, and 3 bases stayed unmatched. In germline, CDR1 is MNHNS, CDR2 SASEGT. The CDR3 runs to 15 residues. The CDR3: CASSAGLAGAYEQYF. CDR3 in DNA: TGTGCCAGCAGTGCGGGACTAGCGGGAGCGTACGAGCAGTACTTC.

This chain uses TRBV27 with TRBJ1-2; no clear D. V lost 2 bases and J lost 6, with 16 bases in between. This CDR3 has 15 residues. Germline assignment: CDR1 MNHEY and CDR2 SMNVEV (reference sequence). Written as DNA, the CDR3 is TGTGCCAGCAGTTTACTCGATCCGGCGACTGATGGCTACACCTTC. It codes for CASSLLDPATDGYTF.

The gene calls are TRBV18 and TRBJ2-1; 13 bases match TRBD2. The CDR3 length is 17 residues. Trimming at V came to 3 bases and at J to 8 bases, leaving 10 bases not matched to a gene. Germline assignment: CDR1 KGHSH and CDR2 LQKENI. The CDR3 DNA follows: TGTGCCAGCTCACCCGGACTAGCGGGAGATCCTACGGATGAGCAGTTCTTC. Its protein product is CASSPGLAGDPTDEQFF.

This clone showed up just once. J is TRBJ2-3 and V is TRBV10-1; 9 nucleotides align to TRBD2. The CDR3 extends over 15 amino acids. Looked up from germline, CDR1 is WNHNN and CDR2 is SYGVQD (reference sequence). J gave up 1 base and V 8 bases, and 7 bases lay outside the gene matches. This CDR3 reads CASRGTSRRTDTQYF. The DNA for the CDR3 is TGCGCCAGCCGAGGGACTAGCCGCCGCACAGATACGCAGTATTTT.

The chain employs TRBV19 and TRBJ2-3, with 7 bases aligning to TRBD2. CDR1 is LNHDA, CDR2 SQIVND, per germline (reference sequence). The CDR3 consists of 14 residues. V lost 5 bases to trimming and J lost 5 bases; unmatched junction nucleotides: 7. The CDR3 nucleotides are TGTGCCAGTAGTGCGCTAGCGGTCCGAGATACGCAGTATTTT. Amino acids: CASSALAVRDTQYF. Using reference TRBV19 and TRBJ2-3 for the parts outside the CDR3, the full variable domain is DGGITQSPKYLFRKEGQNVTLSCEQNLNHDAMYWYRQDPGQGLRLIYYSQIVNDFQKGDIAEGYSVSREKKESFPLTVTSAQKNPTAFYLCASSALAVRDTQYFGPGTRLTVL.

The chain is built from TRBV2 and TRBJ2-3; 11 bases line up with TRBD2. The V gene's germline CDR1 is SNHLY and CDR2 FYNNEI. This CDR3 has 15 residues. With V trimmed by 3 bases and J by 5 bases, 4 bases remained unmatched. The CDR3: CASSDGLAGGDTQYF. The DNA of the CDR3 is TGTGCCAGCAGTGACGGGCTAGCGGGAGGAGATACGCAGTATTTT.

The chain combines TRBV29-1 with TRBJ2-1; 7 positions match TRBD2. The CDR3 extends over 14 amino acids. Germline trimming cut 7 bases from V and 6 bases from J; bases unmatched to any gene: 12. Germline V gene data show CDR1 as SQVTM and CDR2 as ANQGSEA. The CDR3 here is CSATYGLGGNEQFF. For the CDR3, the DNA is TGCAGCGCGACGTATGGACTAGGTGGCAATGAGCAGTTCTTC.

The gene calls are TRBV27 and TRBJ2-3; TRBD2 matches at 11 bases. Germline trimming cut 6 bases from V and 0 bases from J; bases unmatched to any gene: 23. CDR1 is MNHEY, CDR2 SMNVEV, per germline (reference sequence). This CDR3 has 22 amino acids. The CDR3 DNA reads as TGTGCCAGCAGCCGTCATGCGCCCCCCGGGACTAGCGGCGCTCGTAGCACAGATACGCAGTATTTT. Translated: CASSRHAPPGTSGARSTDTQYF.

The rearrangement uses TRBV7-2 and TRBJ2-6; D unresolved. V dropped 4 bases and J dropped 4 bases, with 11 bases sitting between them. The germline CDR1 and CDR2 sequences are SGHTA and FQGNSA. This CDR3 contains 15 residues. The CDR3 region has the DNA TGTGCCAGCAGCTCACTCGGTTCCGGGGCCAACGTCCTGACTTTC. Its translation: CASSSLGSGANVLTF. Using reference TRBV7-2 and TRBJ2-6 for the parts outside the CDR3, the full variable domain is GAGVSQSPSNKVTEKGKDVELRCDPISGHTALYWYRQSLGQGLEFLIYFQGNSAPDKSGLPSDRFSAERTGGSVSTLTIQRTQQEDSAVYLCASSSLGSGANVLTFGAGSRLTVL.

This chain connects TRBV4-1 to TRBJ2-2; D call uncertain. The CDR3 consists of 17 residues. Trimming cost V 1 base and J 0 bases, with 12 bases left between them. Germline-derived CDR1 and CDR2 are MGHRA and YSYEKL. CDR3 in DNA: TGCGCCAGCAGCCAAGCCTCGGGTAGGTCGAACACCGGGGAGCTGTTTTTT. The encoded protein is CASSQASGRSNTGELFF.

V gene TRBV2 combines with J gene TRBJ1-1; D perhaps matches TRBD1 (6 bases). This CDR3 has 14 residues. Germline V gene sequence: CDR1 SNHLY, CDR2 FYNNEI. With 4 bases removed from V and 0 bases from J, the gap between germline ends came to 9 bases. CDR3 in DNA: TGTGCCAGCAGTGTGGACAGACTGAACACTGAAGCTTTCTTT. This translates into CASSVDRLNTEAFF.

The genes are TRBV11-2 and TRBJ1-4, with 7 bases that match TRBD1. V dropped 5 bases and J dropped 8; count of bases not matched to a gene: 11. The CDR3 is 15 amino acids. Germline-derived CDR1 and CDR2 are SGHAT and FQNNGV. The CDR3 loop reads CASSTYGTAGEKLFF. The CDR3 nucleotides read TGTGCCAGCAGCACCTACGGGACAGCTGGAGAAAAACTGTTTTTT.

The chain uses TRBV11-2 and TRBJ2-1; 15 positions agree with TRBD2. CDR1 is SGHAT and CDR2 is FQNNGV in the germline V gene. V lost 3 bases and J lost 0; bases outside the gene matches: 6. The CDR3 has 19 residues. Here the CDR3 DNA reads TGTGCCAGCAGCTTGGGACTAGCGGGAGGTCGGACCTCCTACAATGAGCAGTTCTTC. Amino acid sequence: CASSLGLAGGRTSYNEQFF.

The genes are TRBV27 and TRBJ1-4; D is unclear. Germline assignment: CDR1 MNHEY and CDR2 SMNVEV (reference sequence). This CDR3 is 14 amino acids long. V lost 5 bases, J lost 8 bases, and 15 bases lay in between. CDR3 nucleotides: TGTGCCAGCAGTCCCCCGCGGGATAGCGAAAAACTGTTTTTT. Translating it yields CASSPPRDSEKLFF.

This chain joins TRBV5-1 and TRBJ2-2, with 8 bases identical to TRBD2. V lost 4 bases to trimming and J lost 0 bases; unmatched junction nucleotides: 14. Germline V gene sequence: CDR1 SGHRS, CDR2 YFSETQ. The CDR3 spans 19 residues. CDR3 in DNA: TGCGCCAGCAGCGGGAAACTAGCGGTCCGAGAGGCGAACACCGGGGAGCTGTTTTTT. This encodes CASSGKLAVREANTGELFF.

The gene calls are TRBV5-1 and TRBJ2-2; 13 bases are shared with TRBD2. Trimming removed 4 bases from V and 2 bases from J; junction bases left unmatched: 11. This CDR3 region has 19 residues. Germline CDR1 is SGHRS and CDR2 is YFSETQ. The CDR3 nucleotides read TGCGCCAGCAGCACACCGCCGGGACTAGCGGGAATTAACACCGGGGAGCTGTTTTTT. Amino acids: CASSTPPGLAGINTGELFF.